The clone carrying this TCR beta chain was observed a few times. Its target is unknown. Expressed TCRB transcripts were sequenced because the entire RNA isolate underwent reverse transcription. The repertoire was sequenced with immunoSEQ multiplex PCR; TCRdb's copy has only in-frame clones and lacks some. The sample yields 160,000 or so clones, around 9% seen once. The record originates from a study of beta chain features in type 1 diabetes. About the study: There was similarity between patients and healthy donors in age, gender and cell yields.

Findings and limits, study-wide: TCRB CDR3 length was moderately but significantly reduced in all four CD4+ subsets of Type 1 diabetes patients. Naive, central memory and Treg TCRB repertoires seemed to resemble each other more closely in patients than they did in healthy donors.

Germline values: CDR1 LNHDA, CDR2 SQIVND (reference sequence). V lost 3 bases and J 5 bases, leaving 7 bases between the germline ends. The CDR3 is 12 amino acids. This chain uses TRBV19 with TRBJ2-5; a possible D gene is TRBD1 (5 bases). The sequenced sample was central memory CD4+ T cells from blood. The receptor comes from a woman in her 30s with type 1 diabetes. CDR3 sequence (DNA): TGTGCCAGTAGTATCTGGGGCGAGACCCAGTACTTC. Translation gives CASSIWGETQYF. The full variable domain, in which reference TRBV19 and TRBJ2-5 provide the parts outside the CDR3, is DGGITQSPKYLFRKEGQNVTLSCEQNLNHDAMYWYRQDPGQGLRLIYYSQIVNDFQKGDIAEGYSVSREKKESFPLTVTSAQKNPTAFYLCASSIWGETQYFGPGTRLLVL.